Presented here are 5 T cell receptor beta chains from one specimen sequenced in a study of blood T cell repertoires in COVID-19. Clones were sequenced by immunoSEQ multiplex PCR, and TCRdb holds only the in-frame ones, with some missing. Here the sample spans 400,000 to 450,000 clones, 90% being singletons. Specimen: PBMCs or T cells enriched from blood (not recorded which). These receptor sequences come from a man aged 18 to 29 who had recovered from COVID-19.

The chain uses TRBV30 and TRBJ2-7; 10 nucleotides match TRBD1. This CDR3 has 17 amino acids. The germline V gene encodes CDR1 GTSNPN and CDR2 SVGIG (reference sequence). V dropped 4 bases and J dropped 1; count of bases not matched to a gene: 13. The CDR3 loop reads CAWNTGQGYPTSYEQYF. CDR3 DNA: TGTGCCTGGAATACGGGACAGGGGTACCCGACTTCCTACGAGCAGTACTTC.

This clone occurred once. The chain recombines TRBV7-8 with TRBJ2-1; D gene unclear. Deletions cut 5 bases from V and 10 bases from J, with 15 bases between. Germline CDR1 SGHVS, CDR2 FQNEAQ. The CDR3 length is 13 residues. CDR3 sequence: CASSPGGDPEQFF. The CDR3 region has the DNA TGTGCCAGCAGCCCCGGTGGAGACCCCGAGCAGTTCTTC.

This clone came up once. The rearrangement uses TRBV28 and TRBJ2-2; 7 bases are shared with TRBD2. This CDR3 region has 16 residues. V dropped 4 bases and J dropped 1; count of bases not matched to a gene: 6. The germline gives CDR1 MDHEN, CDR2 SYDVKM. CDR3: CASSSGGGQNTGELFF. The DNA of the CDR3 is TGTGCCAGCAGTTCTGGGGGAGGGCAGAACACCGGGGAGCTGTTTTTT. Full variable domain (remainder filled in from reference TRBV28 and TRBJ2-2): DVKVTQSSRYLVKRTGEKVFLECVQDMDHENMFWYRQDPGLGLRLIYFSYDVKMKEKGDIPEGYSVSREKKERFSLILESASTNQTSMYLCASSSGGGQNTGELFFGEGSRLTVL.

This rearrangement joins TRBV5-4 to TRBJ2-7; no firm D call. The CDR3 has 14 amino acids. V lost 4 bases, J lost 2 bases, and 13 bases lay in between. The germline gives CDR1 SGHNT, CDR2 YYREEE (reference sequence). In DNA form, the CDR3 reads TGTGCCAGCAGCGCCCTTTTGCCAGCCTACGAGCAGTACTTC. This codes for CASSALLPAYEQYF.

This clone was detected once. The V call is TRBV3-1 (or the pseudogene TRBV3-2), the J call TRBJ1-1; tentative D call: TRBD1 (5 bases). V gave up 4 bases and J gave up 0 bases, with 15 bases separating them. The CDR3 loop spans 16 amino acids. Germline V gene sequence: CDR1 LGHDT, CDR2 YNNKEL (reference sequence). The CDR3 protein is CASSPTGEGLNTEAFF. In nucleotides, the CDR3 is TGTGCCAGCAGCCCGACGGGGGAGGGTCTGAACACTGAAGCTTTCTTT.